A single sample gave rise to the 20 T cell receptor beta chains below, sequenced in a study of T cell clones after liver transplantation. The table came from immunoSEQ multiplex PCR; TCRdb's copy has only in-frame clones and leaves some out. The sample includes over 45,000 clones, 65% to 80% of them seen just once. Sequenced material: CD4+ T cells from blood, taken 52 to 60 months after liver transplant. All receptors come from a human patient who received a liver transplant. Some T cells may trace back to the graft donor.

Only a few counts were recorded for this clone. This sequence joins TRBV9 and TRBJ2-3, with 9 bases identical to TRBD2. The CDR3 has 16 amino acids. After removal of 2 bases from V and 2 bases from J, the junction contained 6 bases not matched to a gene. Germline V CDR1 and CDR2: SGDLS, YYNGEE. In DNA, the CDR3 is TGTGCCAGCAGCGTCTTAGCGGGGGCCCTCACAGATACGCAGTATTTT. Its protein is CASSVLAGALTDTQYF.

The rearrangement links TRBV9 to TRBJ2-2; TRBD1 might be the D (6 bases). Germline V gene data show CDR1 as SGDLS and CDR2 as YYNGEE. The CDR3 is 14 amino acids. Between the trimmed V and J ends, which lost 0 bases and 5 bases, there was a span of 8 bases. In nucleotides, the CDR3 is TGTGCCAGCAGCGTAGGGACAGTAACCGGGGAGCTGTTTTTT. As protein: CASSVGTVTGELFF.

DNA for the CDR3: TGTGCCAGCAGCACAGGACGGCTGAATTATAATTCACCCCTCCACTTT. Translated: CASSTGRLNYNSPLHF. J is TRBJ1-6 and V is TRBV5-8; D may be TRBD1 (5 bases). CDR1 SGHTS and CDR2 YDEGEE come from the germline V gene. The CDR3 length is 16 residues. V shed 4 bases and J shed 4 bases, with 15 bases lying between them.

Points on this clone: Germline is not matched at one junction end, which may reflect a read error. V is TRBV18 and J is TRBJ2-5, with TRBD1 matching over 9 bases. This CDR3 spans 16 amino acids. Germline V gene sequence: CDR1 KGHSH, CDR2 LQKENI. This CDR3 reads CASSPRPTGGGKTQYF. CDR3 DNA sequence: TGTGCCAGCTCCCCACGACCGACAGGGGGTGGGAAGACCCAGTACTTC.

The chain carries TRBV28 and TRBJ2-7; D gene unclear. Germline V gives CDR1 MDHEN, CDR2 SYDVKM. The V end lost 3 bases, the J end lost 6 bases, and 9 bases lay between the germline ends. The CDR3 totals 12 residues. The chain's CDR3 is CASSFGLLEQYF. The DNA for the CDR3 is TGTGCCAGCAGTTTTGGGCTACTCGAGCAGTACTTC.

This chain joins TRBV5-1 and TRBJ2-7; no reliable D call. V gave up 0 bases and J gave up 1 base, with 5 bases separating them. The germline gives CDR1 SGHRS, CDR2 YFSETQ. There are 13 residues in the CDR3. In DNA, the CDR3 is TGCGCCAGCAGCTTGGAATATTCCTACGAGCAGTACTTC. It is translated as CASSLEYSYEQYF.

The J gene is TRBJ1-2, the V gene TRBV28; 9 bases match TRBD1. CDR3 size: 15 residues. J gave up 4 bases and V 4 bases, and 7 bases lay outside the gene matches. Germline CDR1 MDHEN, CDR2 SYDVKM. DNA for the CDR3: TGTGCCAGCAGTTCGGGACAGGGCATGGGCTATGGCTACACCTTC. Protein sequence: CASSSGQGMGYGYTF.

This sequence joins TRBV18 and TRBJ1-3; 9 bases are shared with TRBD1. Germline CDR1 and CDR2: KGHSH and LQKENI. This CDR3 comprises 18 residues. V was pared by 4 bases and J by 4 bases, with 14 bases of the junction left unmatched. CDR3 loop: CASSLRSAQGAGGNTIYF. CDR3 DNA sequence: TGTGCCAGCTCACTCCGTTCCGCACAGGGGGCAGGAGGAAACACCATATATTTT.

This clone was seen once. The V gene is TRBV5-6, the J gene TRBJ1-4; D is undetermined. Trimming took off 0 bases at V and 10 bases at J, with 22 bases between the two ends. The CDR3 covers 17 residues. Germline values: CDR1 SGHDT, CDR2 YYEEEE. The CDR3 loop is CASSLEASVKSHGKLFF. For the CDR3, the DNA is TGTGCCAGCAGCTTGGAGGCATCGGTGAAGAGTCACGGAAAACTGTTTTTT.

This clone was counted only a few times. This chain uses TRBV5-6 with TRBJ2-2; 8 bases align to TRBD2. The J segment lost 4 bases and the V segment lost 4 bases, leaving 3 bases of the junction unmatched. This CDR3 comprises 14 residues. CDR1 is SGHDT and CDR2 is YYEEEE in the germline V gene. Written as DNA, the CDR3 is TGTGCCAGCAGCCTTGCGGGGGGCACCGGGGAGCTGTTTTTT. This encodes CASSLAGGTGELFF.

This clone was counted between two and nine times. This chain connects TRBV5-6 to TRBJ2-1; D possibly matches TRBD1 or TRBD2 (7 bases each). The CDR3 is 14 residues long. Germline-derived CDR1 and CDR2 are SGHDT and YYEEEE. V lost 2 bases to trimming and J lost 7 bases, with 13 bases between them. Here the CDR3 reads CASSFQGGMNEQFF. The CDR3 nucleotides read TGTGCCAGCAGCTTTCAGGGGGGGATGAATGAGCAGTTCTTC.

In its sample, this clone was seen once. The chain links TRBV18 to TRBJ1-5; TRBD1 might be the D (6 bases). CDR1 and CDR2 (germline): KGHSH, LQKENI. The CDR3 loop spans 13 amino acids. The V gene lost 8 bases and the J gene lost 5 bases, with 13 bases spanning the gap. The CDR3: CASTEDRDQPQHF. The CDR3 nucleotides read TGTGCCAGCACCGAGGACAGAGATCAGCCCCAGCATTTT.

CDR3 nucleotide sequence: TGTGCCAGCAGCCAAGTGGACCGGAGCTCTGGAAACACCATATATTTT. Amino acids: CASSQVDRSSGNTIYF. The J gene is TRBJ1-3, the V gene TRBV4-2; no firm D call. The CDR3 covers 16 residues. V was clipped by 1 base and J by 0 bases, with 10 bases between them. The germline V gene has CDR1 LGHNA and CDR2 YNFKEQ.

The V and J genes are TRBV19 and TRBJ1-1; D is ambiguous. Trimming stripped 4 bases from V and 2 bases from J, with 11 bases between. Germline CDR1 LNHDA, CDR2 SQIVND (reference sequence). This CDR3 is 14 amino acids long. Here the CDR3 reads CASSTGPSNTEAFF. The CDR3 DNA reads TGTGCCAGTAGTACTGGGCCGTCTAACACTGAAGCTTTCTTT.

This clone has only a few counts. The genes are TRBV5-1 and TRBJ2-7; 11 bases line up with TRBD1. After removal of 7 bases from V and 3 bases from J, the junction contained 6 bases not matched to a gene. Germline V gene sequence: CDR1 SGHRS, CDR2 YFSETQ. The CDR3 runs 14 residues. This chain's CDR3 is CASSSGTGGYEQYF. The CDR3 region has the DNA TGCGCCAGCTCCTCCGGGACAGGGGGCTACGAGCAGTACTTC.

The rearrangement uses TRBV11-2 and TRBJ2-3; 9 nucleotides align to TRBD2. V shed 5 bases, J shed 3 bases, and the junction held 6 bases outside the gene matches. The germline CDR1 and CDR2 sequences are SGHAT and FQNNGV. The CDR3 loop spans 15 amino acids. DNA for the CDR3: TGTGCCAGCAGCCCCCTAGCGGGGAGGACAGATACGCAGTATTTT. It specifies CASSPLAGRTDTQYF.

This clone came up a few times. V and J are TRBV21-1 and TRBJ1-1; the table names TRBD1, a call not compared with the DNA. TRBV21-1 is flagged as a pseudogene. This CDR3 comprises 12 residues. The CDR3 is CASSIGTGKAFF. The CDR3 DNA follows: TGTGCCAGCAGCATTGGGACAGGTAAAGCTTTCTTT.

The chain combines TRBV28 with TRBJ1-5, with D unresolved. The length of the CDR3 is 13 residues. V was cut by 7 bases and J by 0 bases, with 7 bases left in between. Per germline, CDR1 MDHEN and CDR2 SYDVKM. The DNA of the CDR3 is TGTGCCAGCATTTCCACTAGCAATCAGCCCCAGCATTTT. It is translated as CASISTSNQPQHF.

This clone was seen more than once but under ten times. This chain's CDR3 is CASPARRDRGAEAFF. Written as DNA, the CDR3 is TGTGCCAGCCCCGCCCGGCGGGACAGGGGGGCTGAAGCTTTCTTT. This chain joins TRBV28 and TRBJ1-1; 11 bases align to TRBD1. The CDR3 extends over 15 amino acids. CDR1 and CDR2 from the germline V gene are MDHEN and SYDVKM. V dropped 8 bases and J dropped 6; count of bases not matched to a gene: 11.

This clone was detected a few times. The rearrangement links TRBV6-6 to TRBJ2-7; D gene unclear. The CDR3 spans 14 residues. Between the trimmed V and J ends, which lost 8 bases and 0 bases, there was a span of 14 bases. Looked up from germline, CDR1 is MNHNY and CDR2 is SVGAGI (reference sequence). CDR3 region: CASGNERSSYEQYF. Here the CDR3 DNA reads TGTGCCAGCGGAAACGAAAGGAGCTCCTACGAGCAGTACTTC.